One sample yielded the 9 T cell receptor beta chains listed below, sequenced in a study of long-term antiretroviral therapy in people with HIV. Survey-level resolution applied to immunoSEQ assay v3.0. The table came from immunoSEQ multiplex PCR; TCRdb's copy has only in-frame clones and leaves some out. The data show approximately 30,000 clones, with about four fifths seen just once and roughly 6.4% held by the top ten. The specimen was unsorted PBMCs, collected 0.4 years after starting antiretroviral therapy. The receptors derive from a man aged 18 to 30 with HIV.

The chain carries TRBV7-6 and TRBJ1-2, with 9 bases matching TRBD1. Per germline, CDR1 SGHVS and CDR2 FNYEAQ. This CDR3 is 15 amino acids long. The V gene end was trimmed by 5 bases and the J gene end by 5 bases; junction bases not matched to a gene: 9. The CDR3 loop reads CASSPGQGTSYGYTF. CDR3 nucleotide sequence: TGTGCCAGCAGCCCAGGACAGGGGACTTCGTATGGCTACACCTTC.

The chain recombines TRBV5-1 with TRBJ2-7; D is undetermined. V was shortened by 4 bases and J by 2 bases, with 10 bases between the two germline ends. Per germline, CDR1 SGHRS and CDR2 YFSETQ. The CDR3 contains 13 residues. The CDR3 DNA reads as TGCGCCAGCAGCCCCGACCAACCCTACGAGCAGTACTTC. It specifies CASSPDQPYEQYF. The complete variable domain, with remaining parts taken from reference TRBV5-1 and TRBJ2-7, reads KAGVTQTPRYLIKTRGQQVTLSCSPISGHRSVSWYQQTPGQGLQFLFEYFSETQRNKGNFPGRFSGRQFSNSRSEMNVSTLELGDSALYLCASSPDQPYEQYFGPGTRLTVT.

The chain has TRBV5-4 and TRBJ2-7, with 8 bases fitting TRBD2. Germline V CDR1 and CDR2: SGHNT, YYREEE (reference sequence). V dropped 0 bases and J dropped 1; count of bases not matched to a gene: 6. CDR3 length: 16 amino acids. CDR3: CASSLGPSGSSYEQYF. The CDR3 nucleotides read TGTGCCAGCAGCTTGGGACCCAGCGGGAGTTCCTACGAGCAGTACTTC.

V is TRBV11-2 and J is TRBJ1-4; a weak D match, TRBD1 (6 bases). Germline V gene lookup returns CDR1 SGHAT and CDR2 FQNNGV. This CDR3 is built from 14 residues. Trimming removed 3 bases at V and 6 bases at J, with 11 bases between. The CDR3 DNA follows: TGTGCCAGCAGCTTTGTCAGGGGTGATGAAAAACTGTTTTTT. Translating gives CASSFVRGDEKLFF.

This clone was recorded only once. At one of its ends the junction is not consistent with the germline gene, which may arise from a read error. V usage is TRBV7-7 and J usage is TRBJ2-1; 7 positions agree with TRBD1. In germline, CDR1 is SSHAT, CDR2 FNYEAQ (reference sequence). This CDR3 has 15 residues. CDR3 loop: CASSSGQSLYNEQFF. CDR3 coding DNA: TGTGCTAGCAGCTCGGGACAGAGTCTATACAATGAGCAGTTCTTC.

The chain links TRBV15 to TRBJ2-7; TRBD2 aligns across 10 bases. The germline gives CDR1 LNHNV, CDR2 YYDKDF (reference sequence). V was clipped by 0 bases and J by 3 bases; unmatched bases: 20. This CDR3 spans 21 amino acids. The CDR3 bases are TGTGCCACCAGCAGAGAAAATAATATGGATTTCCGAACTAGCGGGATCTACGAGCAGTACTTC. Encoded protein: CATSRENNMDFRTSGIYEQYF.

The CDR3 coding sequence is TGTGCCAGCAGCTCCCCCGCCTTGACTCCGGATGATGAGCAGTTCTTC. It specifies CASSSPALTPDDEQFF. The chain recombines TRBV7-9 with TRBJ2-1; D remains ambiguous. The CDR3 spans 16 residues. V lost 4 bases and J 8 bases, leaving 21 bases between the germline ends. Germline V gene data show CDR1 as SEHNR and CDR2 as FQNEAQ (reference sequence).

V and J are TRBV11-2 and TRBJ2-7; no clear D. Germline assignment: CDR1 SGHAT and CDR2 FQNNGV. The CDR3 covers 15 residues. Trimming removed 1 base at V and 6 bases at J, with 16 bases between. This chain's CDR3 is CASSLATGPLREQYF. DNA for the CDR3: TGTGCCAGCAGCTTAGCGACGGGCCCCCTACGCGAGCAGTACTTC.

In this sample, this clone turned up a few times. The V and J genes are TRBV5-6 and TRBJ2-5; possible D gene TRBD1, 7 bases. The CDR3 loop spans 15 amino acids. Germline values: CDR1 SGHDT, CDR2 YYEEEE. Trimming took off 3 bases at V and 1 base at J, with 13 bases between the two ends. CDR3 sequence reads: CASSSFQGGQETQYF. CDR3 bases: TGTGCCAGCAGCTCTTTTCAGGGGGGCCAAGAGACCCAGTACTTC.